This T cell receptor beta chain was sequenced in a study of beta chain features in type 1 diabetes. Turning to the study itself: Healthy donors, compared against patients, showed similar age, gender and cell yields. Whole-study findings and limits: For cells with high TCR expression, cDNA sequencing could yield over-representation. PCR, the amplification step, might favor shorter templates, equally in patients and controls.

Points on this clone: Its antigen is not known.

Germline assignment: CDR1 SGHTA and CDR2 FQGTGA. V was trimmed by 5 bases and J by 6 bases, leaving 14 bases between them. The CDR3 length is 13 residues. Every bit of the isolated RNA underwent reverse transcription, so sequencing read expressed TCRB transcripts. Only in-frame clones appear in the TCRdb table, and some are missing; sequencing was by immunoSEQ multiplex PCR. The table shows hundreds of thousands of clones, with roughly 15% occurring only once. Stem cell-like memory, regulatory, central memory and naive CD4+ cells were sorted via CD45RO/CCR7/CD25/CD127/CD95/CD27. Sequencing was performed on naive CD4+ T cells from blood. This clonotype originated in a man between 18 and 29 years old in good health. This chain links TRBV7-3 with TRBJ2-7, with D perhaps TRBD2 (7 bases). CDR3 amino acids: CASSPGGAAEQYF. In DNA, the CDR3 is TGTGCCAGCAGCCCTGGGGGGGCGGCCGAGCAGTACTTC.